This T cell receptor (beta chain) was documented in a study of cytomegalovirus exposure and HLA in healthy donors (dated by TCRdb to 2017 to 2019). Concerning the study at large: An earlier analysis of several hundred of the donors reported about 260 Gb of sequence data and 117 million unique TCR beta sequences obtained from 180 million or so T cells. Approximately 330 gigabases of sequencing data and 91 million or so unique TCR sequences made up an early release that covered about 640 HLA-typed donors. Among the roughly 400 genotyped donors, approximately 81% belonged to the genetic ancestry cluster associated with self-reported Caucasian donors. The study aimed to test whether cataloging public T cell receptors could reveal signatures of past pathogen exposure. The study profiled the T cell repertoires of approximately 700 subjects by immunosequencing and related them to cytomegalovirus serostatus. Besides the first cohort of 666 subjects, a separate validation cohort made up of roughly 130 different subjects was used. High-throughput TCR immunosequencing, statistical association of individual TCRs with disease status, and machine learning were combined to predict cytomegalovirus infection status. A later analysis re-analyzed previously published TCR beta repertoires from 660 or so donors and added high-resolution HLA genotyping to study TCR occurrence patterns. In the later analysis, no new phenotypic data were used to find candidate immune exposures; instead, reliance was placed on TCR beta sequences and their occurrence across donors. An earlier analysis of 500 to 750 of the donors applied high-throughput TCR beta sequencing to assess whether each TCR beta V gene segment acted as functional or pseudogenic. Donor age, sex, ethnicity and CMV serostatus were collected together with the repertoire data. A later genetic analysis took genome-wide SNP genotypes for about three fifths of the 666 donors and used that subset as a discovery cohort. Every discovery cohort repertoire had been produced on one sequencing platform. HLA typing covered class I and class II loci at four-digit resolution. Typing coverage differed by locus: A, B, C, DRB1 and DQB1 were typed in about 620-630 donors, DQA1 in about 500, DPA1 in approximately 610, and DPB1 in roughly 450. Because of strong linkage in the cohort, roughly five DR-DQ haplotypes were treated as single units for association and clustering. Across about 380 genotyped donors of the cohort, an average of about 200,000 unique TCR beta nucleotide sequences per donor were sequenced, and roughly 17% of those sequences were non-productive.

The investigation overall reported the following: Because HLA typing was missing for some donors at each locus, association tests included only the typed subset. At a false discovery rate of 0.05, a later analysis linked 16,951 TCR beta sequences to specific HLA alleles. While some public TCRs were present in many individuals, most TCR sequences turned up only very rarely across donors. The presence/absence analyses assumed that sequencing depth was roughly uniform across donors, and that assumption may not be true. A further reported finding was that TCR beta sequences accurately predicted the HLA-A and HLA-B alleles for most subjects in the first cohort. A cluster of highly shared sequence variants was judged likely to be a technical artifact of the sequencing pipeline. According to the authors, the approach could potentially be generalized to other disease states and immunological phenotypes. The study listed 150 to 200 TCR beta chains as associated with cytomegalovirus. In an earlier analysis of fewer than 700 of the donors, most TCR beta V segments appeared in productive rearrangements about 87% or about 30% of the time, broadly matching IMGT annotations. The earlier analysis of 587 of the donors excluded over 15 rarely observed V segments, including chromosome 9 orphons, because counts were too low. A later analysis found that HLA-associated TCR beta chains were more clonally expanded and had lower generation probabilities than equally common non-associated chains. Correlated functional status among segregating V segments might reflect linkage disequilibrium, but an unknown experimental factor could not be ruled out. An association between a missense DCLRE1C variant and V-gene and J-gene trimming of TCR beta chains was found in a later genetic analysis and replicated in an independent cohort. In a later genetic analysis, fewer N-insertions in productive TCRs were reported among donors in an Asian-associated ancestry cluster than the 666-donor mean. The 87-base-pair reads could not distinguish some IMGT-functional V segments, including TRBV6-2 and TRBV6-3, so those segments were excluded. For the cohort, immune exposure information was limited to CMV serostatus. A later analysis found that most CMV-associated TCR beta chains appeared HLA-restricted, with HLA associations seemingly driven largely by CMV exposure. A few of the identified cytomegalovirus-associated TCR beta chains were confirmed in vitro to be specific for cytomegalovirus antigens. When HLA alleles, especially DR and DQ, strongly co-occurred, TCR associations were difficult to assign to individual alleles. In both the original and validation cohorts, the classifier was reported to diagnose cytomegalovirus status with high specificity and sensitivity. According to a later analysis, TCR association rates differed among HLA loci, with DRB1 alleles showing the most associated TCRs and HLA-C alleles showing the fewest. In a later analysis, several top co-occurrence clusters were reported to appear linked to parvovirus B19, influenza, CMV and Epstein-Barr virus. In this cohort, only TCR beta chains were sequenced, and detectable features were limited by the absence of alpha or paired-chain data.

In total, approximately 690 healthy bone marrow donors made up the cohort. All cohort members were sampled while nominally healthy, although unrecorded immune exposures were likely present. Of the approximately 700 cohort members, approximately 300 had a positive CMV serostatus and roughly 370 had a negative one, while no CMV serostatus was recorded for the donor. A peripheral blood sample was collected from each donor, and TCR beta sequencing was performed on peripheral blood mononuclear cells. Genomic DNA was extracted from the blood cell samples with the Qiagen DNeasy Blood Extraction Kit. This clone was seen a handful of times. Its recognized antigen is unknown. The sample holds no much larger clone one base away, and base qualities are not on file. V ends up 4 bases short and J 0 bases short, with an unmatched junction base count of 14. Inclusive of the bounding cysteine and phenylalanine, the CDR3 is 19 residues long. Of all the DNA, just the CDR3 is kept, 57 bases in frame from base 1. CDR1 and CDR2 (MNHNS, SASEGT) derive from the germline V gene.

The library relied on the immunoSEQ multiplex PCR assay. For the multiplex PCR, a mixture combining 60 forward primers for TCR Vbeta segments and 13 reverse primers for TCR Jbeta segments was used. The CDR3 region of rearranged TCR beta genes was amplified from genomic DNA by a multiplex PCR assay. Amplified TCR beta libraries were sequenced as 87-base-pair reads on the Illumina HiSeq System. The study's processing was this. A later analysis tallied around 87 million unique TCR beta chains across the 666 repertoires, and approximately 9.9 million of those chains were shared by two or more donors. Raw reads were error-corrected and collapsed into unique sequences by a nearest-neighbor algorithm in which closely related sequences were merged to remove PCR and sequencing errors. To assign V, D and J gene segments, CDR3 sequences were aligned to IMGT reference sequences. For a sequence to be retained, a match of at least six nucleotides to both a V gene segment and a J gene segment was required. A rearrangement counted as productive if the CDR3 had no stop codons and remained in frame with V and J, and every other rearrangement counted as non-productive. CDR3 was defined according to IMGT convention as the region running from the second conserved V-encoded cysteine to the conserved J-encoded phenylalanine. The earlier analysis of some 550 of the donors excluded any sequence lacking an unambiguous match to a single V gene segment. An earlier analysis of some 610 of the donors called V segments functional above 56.7% productive rearrangements and segregating when the between-donor standard deviation exceeded 5%. To diagnose cytomegalovirus status from the catalog of TCR beta chain sequences, a statistical classification framework was built. In a later analysis, V and J genes were assigned by comparing TCR nucleotide sequences against IMGT/GENE-DB human TR gene sequences. A later analysis assigned CDR3 sequences and most-parsimonious VDJ recombination scenarios with the TCRdist pipeline. In a later analysis, each TCR beta chain was defined by its CDR3 amino acid sequence together with its V-gene family, and reads without a unique V-gene family were excluded. A later analysis removed 500 to 600 highly shared, low-generation-probability nucleotide sequences to deal with suspected cross-contamination and a sequencing artifact. For each public chain, a later analysis derived a clonal expansion index from normalized ranks of inferred template counts within each repertoire. A later analysis computed generation probabilities with a VDJ recombination model fitted to out-of-frame rearrangements, and checked the results against IGoR. In a later analysis, hypergeometric tests were used to score TCR-TCR, TCR-HLA and TCR-CMV co-occurrence, with a repertoire-size bias correction applied to TCR pairs. In a later analysis, false discovery rates were estimated by permuting HLA or CMV assignments 20 times. In a later analysis, co-occurring TCRs were grouped using DBSCAN, with TCRdist sequence similarity added in when clustering inside HLA-allele-positive subsets. Repertoires with fewer than 30,000 or more than 120,000 public chains were left out of co-occurrence clustering, as were roughly five repertoires with anomalous nucleotide sharing. The table comes from immuneACCESS by way of TCRdb, which keeps in-frame sequences with V and J called. Part of the clones is missing from these tables; in studies checked, under half for an unresolved V gene and the rest for unknown reasons. The D gene and trimming were derived from the DNA, and the V and J assignments and clone size from that table. This sample has under 200,000 clones in its table, and around 86% of those were observed once. The ten top clones hold about 2% of the sample.

The sequence is built from TRBV6-1 and TRBJ1-2, and TRBD1 matches 10 of the central bases. The sequence was collected from a human donor in good health. Sequences were obtained from PBMCs. Here the CDR3 is given as CASSGPGQGRLGPNYGYTF. The bases are TGTGCCAGCAGTGGACCGGGACAGGGGCGTTTAGGACCTAACTATGGCTACACCTTC.